This T cell receptor (beta chain) derives from a study of shared clonotypes between healthy human individuals. Study-wide background: Every donor yielded three CD4 naive, three CD4 memory, two CD8 naive and one CD8 memory plate.

A word on this clone: No antigen is known for it.

Partitioning of CD4+ cells yielded a CD45RA+ naive subset and a CD45RA-negative memory subset. Whole-study results and caveats: Shared clonotypes across all four donors exceeded non-shared ones in generation probability.

Methods used by the authors: For the immunoSEQ data, sequences were junction-only without quality scores, so filtering differed. Here immunoSEQ multiplex PCR was the method, and the copy in TCRdb shows in-frame clones only, minus some. D and trimming were read from the DNA, whereas the V and J calls and clone size are those reported in that table. This table has over a million clones, more than 95% appearing once. J lost 2 bases, V lost 1 base, and 4 bases had no gene match. Germline CDR1 SGHTA, CDR2 FQGNSA. This CDR3 has 15 amino acids. The rearrangement uses TRBV7-2 and TRBJ2-7; 8 nucleotides match TRBD2. Specimen: naive CD4+ T cells sorted from blood. Subset specified: CD45RA+ positively selected. This receptor was identified in a man aged 30 to 39 in good health. CDR3 in DNA: TGTGCCAGCAGCTTAGTGGGACTAGTAACCTACGAGCAGTACTTC. This sequence encodes CASSLVGLVTYEQYF.